In its sample, the clone carrying this T cell receptor (beta chain) was seen many times. Its antigen is undetermined. Both iRepertoire HTBI primers and Arm-PCR of CDR3 regions were used to build the TCR beta libraries. In TCRdb, the multiplex PCR reads were re-called with MiXCR into one record per CDR3 protein. The repertoire holds about 620,000 distinct CDR3 sequences, with roughly 15% as singletons. Germline values: CDR1 SNHLY, CDR2 FYNNEI. V lost 4 bases to trimming and J lost 4 bases, with 10 bases between them. This CDR3 is built from 13 residues. Time point meaning: newly diagnosed GD, antithyroid drugs for less than 3 months. The TCR library used RNA extracted from PBMCs. The data were taken from a study of regulatory T cells in long-lasting Graves disease. Whole-study findings and limits: TRBV28, TRBJ1-2 and TRBJ2-5 emerged as the favored segments in persistent disease.

This same sample was also part of a study on T cells in Graves' hyperthyroidism and ophthalmopathy. This second study says: Among clonotypes expanded in thyroid above 0.001, most were also found in blood.

The material sequenced was peripheral blood mononuclear cells (PBMCs), taken at new diagnosis, from a patient treated with antithyroid drugs. This rearrangement joins TRBV2 to TRBJ1-2; unclear D gene. The receptor was isolated from a woman younger than 45 with Graves disease. The CDR3 loop is CASSASGIYGYTF. The CDR3 DNA sequence: TGTGCCAGCAGTGCGTCAGGTATCTATGGCTACACCTTC.